This TCR beta chain is from a study of cytomegalovirus exposure and HLA in healthy donors. For the study at large: According to later analysis, the same platform produced the roughly 120 validation and several hundred first-cohort repertoires.

V lost 1 base and J lost 1, with 10 bases in between. CDR3 size: 15 residues. Per the germline V gene, CDR1 is PRHDT and CDR2 is FYEKMQ (reference sequence). Data came from immunoSEQ multiplex PCR; TCRdb stores just in-frame clones and leaves some out. The top ten hold about 0.91% of the sample, which has fewer than 400,000 clones, roughly 90% seen once. Sequenced input: PBMCs. The sequence was collected from a woman younger than 35 in good health and CMV-seronegative. The chain uses TRBV13 and TRBJ1-2; D gene uncertain. The chain's CDR3 is CASSLDSGLNYGYTF. CDR3 DNA sequence: TGTGCCAGCAGCTTAGACAGCGGTCTTAACTATGGCTACACCTTC.